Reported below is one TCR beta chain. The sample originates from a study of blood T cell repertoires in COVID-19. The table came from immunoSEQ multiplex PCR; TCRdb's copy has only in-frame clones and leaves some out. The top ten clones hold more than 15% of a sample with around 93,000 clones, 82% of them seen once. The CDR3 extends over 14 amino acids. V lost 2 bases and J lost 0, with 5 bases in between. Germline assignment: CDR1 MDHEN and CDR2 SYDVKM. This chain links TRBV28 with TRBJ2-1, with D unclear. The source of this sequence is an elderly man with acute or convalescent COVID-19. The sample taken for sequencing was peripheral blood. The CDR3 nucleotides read TGTGCCAGCAGTTTAGGTAGCTCCTACAATGAGCAGTTCTTC. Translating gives CASSLGSSYNEQFF.